The 21 T cell receptor beta chains in this list originate from one sample, sequenced in a study of blood T cell repertoires in COVID-19. The protocol was immunoSEQ multiplex PCR, while the TCRdb copy is restricted to in-frame clones and leaves out a portion. Of some 180,000 clones in the sample, 70% to 90% are singletons; the top ten hold roughly 6%. Specimen: peripheral blood. These receptors originate from a man aged 35 to 55 with active or convalescent COVID-19.

The CDR3 coding sequence is TGTGCCAGCTCAGCCACAGATATCTATTCAACTAATGAAAAACTGTTTTTT. This translates into CASSATDIYSTNEKLFF. The rearrangement joins TRBV18 to TRBJ1-4, with D uncertain. The germline V gene has CDR1 KGHSH and CDR2 LQKENI. V was clipped by 5 bases and J by 0 bases, with 16 bases between them. The CDR3 has 17 amino acids.

The J gene is TRBJ2-1, the V gene TRBV9, with D perhaps TRBD1 (5 bases). The V gene lost 4 bases and the J gene lost 6 bases, with 11 bases spanning the gap. Germline loops: CDR1 SGDLS, CDR2 YYNGEE. This CDR3 has 13 amino acids. The CDR3 reads CASSLRQINEQFF. CDR3 coding DNA: TGTGCCAGCAGCCTTAGACAGATCAATGAGCAGTTCTTC.

This clone was observed a handful of times. The CDR3: CSVADAVGELFF. The CDR3 DNA reads as TGCAGCGTTGCGGATGCGGTCGGGGAGCTGTTTTTT. J is TRBJ2-2 and V is TRBV29-1; D is uncertain. CDR1 is SQVTM and CDR2 is ANQGSEA in the germline V gene. The CDR3 extends over 12 amino acids. The V gene lost 4 bases and the J gene lost 7 bases, with 10 bases spanning the gap.

This chain connects TRBV3-1 (or the pseudogene TRBV3-2) to TRBJ1-5; tentative D call: TRBD1 (5 bases). V was cut by 5 bases and J by 3 bases, with 8 bases left in between. The CDR3 covers 13 residues. The germline V gene encodes CDR1 LGHDT and CDR2 YNNKEL (reference sequence). CDR3 nucleotide sequence: TGTGCCAGCAGCGACAGAATCAATCAGCCCCAGCATTTT. Amino acid sequence: CASSDRINQPQHF.

This rearrangement joins TRBV5-1 to TRBJ1-4; possible D gene TRBD1, 5 bases. Germline V gives CDR1 SGHRS, CDR2 YFSETQ. CDR3 size: 15 residues. Trimming removed 3 bases at V and 4 bases at J, with 13 bases between. The CDR3 bases are TGCGCCAGCAGCTCAGGACAAAACAATAATGAAAAACTGTTTTTT. It is translated as CASSSGQNNNEKLFF.

V usage is TRBV19 and J usage is TRBJ1-1; D is possibly TRBD1 (6 bases). This CDR3 has 14 residues. Germline V gives CDR1 LNHDA, CDR2 SQIVND (reference sequence). Trimming pared 1 base from V and 5 bases from J, leaving 11 bases between. CDR3 sequence: CASSIGGGRTEAFF. The DNA for the CDR3 is TGTGCCAGTAGTATAGGGGGGGGGCGGACTGAAGCTTTCTTT.

The V and J genes are TRBV30 and TRBJ2-7; D not certain. Deletions cut 4 bases from V and 6 bases from J, with 13 bases between. Germline V gene sequence: CDR1 GTSNPN, CDR2 SVGIG (reference sequence). The CDR3 is 12 residues long. The CDR3 nucleotides are TGTGCCTGGAACGTGGTAGAAAGCGAGCAGTACTTC. It encodes CAWNVVESEQYF.

The chain employs TRBV6-2 or TRBV6-3 and TRBJ1-1, with TRBD1 matching over 7 bases. This CDR3 has 14 amino acids. V gave up 2 bases and J gave up 6 bases; unmatched junction bases: 6. CDR1 is MNHEY and CDR2 is SVGEGT in the germline V gene. Written as DNA, the CDR3 is TGTGCCAGCAGTTACGACAGGGCACACTCTGAAGCTTTCTTT. The encoded protein is CASSYDRAHSEAFF.

The rearrangement uses TRBV10-3 and TRBJ1-4; 7 bases agree with TRBD1. Per germline, CDR1 ENHRY and CDR2 SYGVKD. This CDR3 contains 16 residues. The V gene end was trimmed by 0 bases and the J gene end by 8 bases; junction bases not matched to a gene: 9. In DNA, the CDR3 is TGTGCCATCAGTGAGTCGAGACAGGGACGCGGAGAAAAACTGTTTTTT. It encodes CAISESRQGRGEKLFF.

V gene TRBV28 combines with J gene TRBJ2-7, with 8 bases identical to TRBD1. The V and J ends lost 10 bases and 4 bases, in that order; junction bases with no gene match: 12. The CDR3 has 14 amino acids. Germline CDR1 reads MDHEN; CDR2 reads SYDVKM. The CDR3 loop reads CATRWAGGPYEQYF. CDR3 coding DNA: TGTGCCACCAGGTGGGCAGGGGGCCCATACGAGCAGTACTTC.

This sequence joins TRBV19 and TRBJ1-3, with TRBD1 matching over 7 bases. The junction had 10 bases not matched to a gene; V was cut back by 10 bases and J by 4 bases. This CDR3 is built from 14 residues. CDR1 LNHDA and CDR2 SQIVND come from the germline V gene (reference sequence). CDR3 sequence: CATEGGALGNTIYF. The CDR3 bases are TGTGCCACCGAAGGGGGCGCGTTAGGAAACACCATATATTTT. Full variable domain (outside the CDR3, taken from reference TRBV19 and TRBJ1-3): DGGITQSPKYLFRKEGQNVTLSCEQNLNHDAMYWYRQDPGQGLRLIYYSQIVNDFQKGDIAEGYSVSREKKESFPLTVTSAQKNPTAFYLCATEGGALGNTIYFGEGSWLTVV.

The J gene is TRBJ1-5, the V gene TRBV2; possible D gene TRBD1, 6 bases. The CDR3 is made up of 14 amino acids. V dropped 4 bases and J dropped 0 bases, with 7 bases sitting between them. The germline CDR1 and CDR2 sequences are SNHLY and FYNNEI. CDR3: CASSGQDSNQPQHF. In DNA, the CDR3 is TGTGCCAGCAGTGGACAGGATAGCAATCAGCCCCAGCATTTT.

The chain combines TRBV5-4 with TRBJ1-1; TRBD1 is a possible D gene (5 bases). Between the trimmed V and J ends, which lost 6 bases and 1 base, there was a span of 13 bases. The CDR3 length is 14 residues. The germline V gene has CDR1 SGHNT and CDR2 YYREEE (reference sequence). CDR3 nucleotides: TGTGCCAGCACGTACTTCGGGGGGAACACTGAAGCTTTCTTT. Translation: CASTYFGGNTEAFF.

The chain carries TRBV7-9 and TRBJ1-2; no reliable D call. The CDR3 runs to 14 residues. The V end lost 1 base, the J end lost 8 bases, and 14 bases lay between the germline ends. Germline loops: CDR1 SEHNR, CDR2 FQNEAQ (reference sequence). The CDR3 loop is CASSLVPGVGGYTF. The CDR3 region has the DNA TGTGCCAGCAGCTTAGTGCCGGGAGTTGGAGGCTACACCTTC.

This clone was picked up one time. The chain employs TRBV6-6 and TRBJ2-7; TRBD1 agrees at 8 bases. The CDR3 spans 12 residues. The V gene end was trimmed by 5 bases and the J gene end by 6 bases; junction bases not matched to a gene: 3. Germline V gives CDR1 MNHNY, CDR2 SVGAGI (reference sequence). CDR3 coding DNA: TGTGCCAGCAGTAAGACAGGGGCCGAGCAGTACTTC. Translated, it gives CASSKTGAEQYF.

In its sample, this clone was seen once. The chain carries TRBV7-6 and TRBJ1-1; TRBD1 matches at 9 bases. Trimming removed 4 bases from V and 4 bases from J; junction bases left unmatched: 7. The CDR3 length is 15 residues. Per germline, CDR1 SGHVS and CDR2 FNYEAQ. The CDR3 loop reads CASSSWTGDVTEAFF. CDR3 in DNA: TGTGCCAGCAGCTCTTGGACAGGGGATGTCACTGAAGCTTTCTTT.

The rearrangement uses TRBV6-4 and TRBJ2-1; 10 bases are shared with TRBD2. The V gene end was trimmed by 6 bases and the J gene end by 10 bases; junction bases not matched to a gene: 12. The germline CDR1 and CDR2 sequences are MRHNA and SNTAGT. The length of the CDR3 is 15 residues. The CDR3 loop is CASSPSGGNPREQFF. The CDR3 nucleotides read TGTGCCAGCAGCCCTAGCGGGGGAAACCCTAGGGAGCAGTTCTTC.

The chain couples TRBV28 to TRBJ2-7, with TRBD1 matching over 7 bases. CDR1 and CDR2 from the germline V gene are MDHEN and SYDVKM. This CDR3 comprises 14 residues. The junction had 5 bases not matched to a gene; V was cut back by 6 bases and J by 0 bases. CDR3 in amino acids: CASRMTGSSYEQYF. CDR3 DNA sequence: TGTGCCAGCAGGATGACAGGGAGCTCCTACGAGCAGTACTTC.

DNA for the CDR3: TGTGCCGCGGGGGACAGGGGGAATAATCAGCCCCAGCATTTT. Its translation is CAAGDRGNNQPQHF. V is TRBV6-5 and J is TRBJ1-5; 11 bases map to TRBD1. Germline V gene data show CDR1 as MNHEY and CDR2 as SVGAGI. V lost 11 bases to trimming and J lost 4 bases; unmatched junction nucleotides: 7. CDR3 length equals 14 residues.

This clone was detected only once. The rearrangement uses TRBV5-1 and TRBJ1-1; D ambiguous. Per the germline V gene, CDR1 is SGHRS and CDR2 is YFSETQ. Trimming removed 4 bases at V and 4 bases at J, with 17 bases between. This CDR3 region has 15 residues. CDR3 sequence: CASSKAPDGSTEAFF. The CDR3 bases are TGCGCCAGCAGCAAAGCCCCGGATGGGAGCACTGAAGCTTTCTTT.

The V and J genes are TRBV6-6 and TRBJ1-5, with D unresolved. The V end lost 5 bases, the J end lost 4 bases, and 18 bases lay between the germline ends. Germline assignment: CDR1 MNHNY and CDR2 SVGAGI (reference sequence). The CDR3 extends over 16 amino acids. The CDR3 loop is CASSPGTVQGNQPQHF. The CDR3 bases are TGTGCCAGCAGTCCCGGAACAGTTCAAGGTAATCAGCCCCAGCATTTT.